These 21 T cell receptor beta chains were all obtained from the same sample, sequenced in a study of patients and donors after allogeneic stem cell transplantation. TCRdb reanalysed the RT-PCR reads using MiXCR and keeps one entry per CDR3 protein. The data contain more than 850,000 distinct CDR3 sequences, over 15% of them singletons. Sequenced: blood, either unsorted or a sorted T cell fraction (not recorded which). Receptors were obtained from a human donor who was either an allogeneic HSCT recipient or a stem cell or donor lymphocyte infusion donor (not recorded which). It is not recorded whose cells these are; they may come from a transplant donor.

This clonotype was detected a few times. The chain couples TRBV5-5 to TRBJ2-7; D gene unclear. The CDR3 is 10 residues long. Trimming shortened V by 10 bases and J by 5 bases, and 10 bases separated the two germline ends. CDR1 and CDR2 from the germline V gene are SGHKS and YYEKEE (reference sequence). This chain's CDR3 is CAPLRDEQYF. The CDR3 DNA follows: TGTGCCCCGCTTAGGGACGAGCAGTACTTC. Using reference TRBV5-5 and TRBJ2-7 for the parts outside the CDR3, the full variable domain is DAGVTQSPTHLIKTRGQQVTLRCSPISGHKSVSWYQQVLGQGPQFIFQYYEKEERGRGNFPDRFSARQFPNYSSELNVNALLLGDSALYLCAPLRDEQYFGPGTRLTVT.

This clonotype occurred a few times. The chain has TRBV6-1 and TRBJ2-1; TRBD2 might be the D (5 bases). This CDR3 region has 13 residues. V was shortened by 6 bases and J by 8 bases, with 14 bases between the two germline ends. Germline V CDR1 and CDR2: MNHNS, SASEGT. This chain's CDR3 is CASRDQKLDEQFF. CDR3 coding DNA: TGTGCCAGCAGGGACCAAAAACTAGATGAGCAGTTCTTC.

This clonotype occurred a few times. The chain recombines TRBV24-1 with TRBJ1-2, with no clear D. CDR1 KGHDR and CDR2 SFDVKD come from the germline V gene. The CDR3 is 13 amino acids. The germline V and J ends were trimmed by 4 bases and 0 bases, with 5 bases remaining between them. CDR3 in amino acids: CATSDPTNYGYTF. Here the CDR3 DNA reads TGTGCCACCAGTGACCCTACTAACTATGGCTACACCTTC.

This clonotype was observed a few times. The DNA for the CDR3 is TGTGCCAGCAGTTTCGTAGCGGGAGAACCCTACGAGCAGTACTTC. Translation gives CASSFVAGEPYEQYF. The chain carries TRBV27 and TRBJ2-7; 9 positions match TRBD2. Germline-derived CDR1 and CDR2 are MNHEY and SMNVEV (reference sequence). CDR3 length: 15 amino acids. V lost 3 bases, J lost 2 bases, and 5 bases stayed unmatched.

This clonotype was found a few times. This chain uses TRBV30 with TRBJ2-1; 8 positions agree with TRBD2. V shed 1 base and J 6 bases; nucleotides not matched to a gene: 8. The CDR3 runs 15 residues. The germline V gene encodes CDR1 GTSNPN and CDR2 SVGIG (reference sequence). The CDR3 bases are TGTGCCTGGAGTGCCCCGGGACTAGGAGGCAATGAGCAGTTCTTC. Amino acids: CAWSAPGLGGNEQFF.

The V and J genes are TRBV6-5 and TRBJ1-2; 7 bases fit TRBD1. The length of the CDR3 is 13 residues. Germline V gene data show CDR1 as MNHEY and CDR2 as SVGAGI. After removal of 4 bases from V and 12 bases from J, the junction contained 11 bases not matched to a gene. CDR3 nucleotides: TGTGCCAGCAGTTTTTCCGGGACAGTTGCTAACACCTTC. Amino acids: CASSFSGTVANTF.

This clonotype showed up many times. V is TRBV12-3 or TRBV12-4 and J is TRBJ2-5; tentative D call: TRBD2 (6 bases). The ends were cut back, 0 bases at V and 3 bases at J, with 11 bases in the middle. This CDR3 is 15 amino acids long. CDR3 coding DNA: TGTGCCAGCAGTTTAGCAGGGGAGGTTGAAGAGACCCAGTACTTC. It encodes CASSLAGEVEETQYF.

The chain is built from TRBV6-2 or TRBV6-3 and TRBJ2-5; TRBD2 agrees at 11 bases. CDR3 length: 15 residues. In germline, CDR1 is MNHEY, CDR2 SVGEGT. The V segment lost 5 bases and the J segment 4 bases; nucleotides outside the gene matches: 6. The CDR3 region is CASSRTSGFAETQYF. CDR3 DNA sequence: TGTGCCAGCAGTCGGACTAGCGGGTTTGCAGAGACCCAGTACTTC.

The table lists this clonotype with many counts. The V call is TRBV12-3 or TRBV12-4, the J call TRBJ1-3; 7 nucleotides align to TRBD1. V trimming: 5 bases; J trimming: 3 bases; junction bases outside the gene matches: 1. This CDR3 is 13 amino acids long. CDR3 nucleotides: TGTGCCAGCAGTCGGACAGGTGGAAACACCATATATTTT. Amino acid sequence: CASSRTGGNTIYF.

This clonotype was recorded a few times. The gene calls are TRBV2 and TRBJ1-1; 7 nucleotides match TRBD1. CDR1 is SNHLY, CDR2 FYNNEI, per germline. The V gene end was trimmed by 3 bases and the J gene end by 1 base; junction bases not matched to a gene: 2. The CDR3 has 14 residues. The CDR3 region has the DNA TGTGCCAGCAGTGAGGGACAGCAGAACACTGAAGCTTTCTTT. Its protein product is CASSEGQQNTEAFF.

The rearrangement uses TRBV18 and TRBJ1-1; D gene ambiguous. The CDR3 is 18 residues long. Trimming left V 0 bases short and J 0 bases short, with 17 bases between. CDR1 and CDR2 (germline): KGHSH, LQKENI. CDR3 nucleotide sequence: TGTGCCAGCTCACCACCTCCCCGGGGTCTAAAGATGAACACTGAAGCTTTCTTT. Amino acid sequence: CASSPPPRGLKMNTEAFF.

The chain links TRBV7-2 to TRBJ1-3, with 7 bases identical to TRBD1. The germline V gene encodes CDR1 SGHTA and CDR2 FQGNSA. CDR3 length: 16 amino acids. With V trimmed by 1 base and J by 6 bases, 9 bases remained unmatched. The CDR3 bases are TGTGCCAGCAGCTTAGGACAGGGAGGCCACGAAAACACCATATATTTT. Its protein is CASSLGQGGHENTIYF.

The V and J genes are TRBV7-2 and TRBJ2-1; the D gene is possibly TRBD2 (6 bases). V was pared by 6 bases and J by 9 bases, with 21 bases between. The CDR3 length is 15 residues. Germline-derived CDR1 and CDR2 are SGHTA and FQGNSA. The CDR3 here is CASRVGPTRGGEQFF. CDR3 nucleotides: TGTGCCAGCAGGGTGGGACCGACGCGGGGCGGTGAGCAGTTCTTC. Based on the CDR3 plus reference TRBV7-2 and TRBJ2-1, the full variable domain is GAGVSQSPSNKVTEKGKDVELRCDPISGHTALYWYRQSLGQGLEFLIYFQGNSAPDKSGLPSDRFSAERTGGSVSTLTIQRTQQEDSAVYLCASRVGPTRGGEQFFGPGTRLTVL.

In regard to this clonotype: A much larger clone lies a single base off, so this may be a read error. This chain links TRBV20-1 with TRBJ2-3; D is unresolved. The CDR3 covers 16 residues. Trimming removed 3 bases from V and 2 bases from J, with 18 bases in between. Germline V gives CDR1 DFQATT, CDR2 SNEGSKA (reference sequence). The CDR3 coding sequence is TGCAGTGCTAGTCCCAGCCGTACCTCAGTCACAGATACGCAGTATTTT. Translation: CSASPSRTSVTDTQYF.

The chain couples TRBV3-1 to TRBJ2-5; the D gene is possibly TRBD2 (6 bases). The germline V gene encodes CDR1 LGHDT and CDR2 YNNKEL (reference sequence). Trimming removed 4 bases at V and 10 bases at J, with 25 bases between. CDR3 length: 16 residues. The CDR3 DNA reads TGTGCCAGCAGCCCCGCCCCCGGGACTCGCGAGGAGGGCCAGTACTTC. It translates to CASSPAPGTREEGQYF.

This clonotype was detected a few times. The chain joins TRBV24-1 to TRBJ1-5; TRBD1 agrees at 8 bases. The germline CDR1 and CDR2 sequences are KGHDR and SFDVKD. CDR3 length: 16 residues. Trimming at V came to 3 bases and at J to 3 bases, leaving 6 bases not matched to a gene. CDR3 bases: TGTGCCACCAGTGATCCCGGACAGGGCCCCAATCAGCCCCAGCATTTT. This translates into CATSDPGQGPNQPQHF.

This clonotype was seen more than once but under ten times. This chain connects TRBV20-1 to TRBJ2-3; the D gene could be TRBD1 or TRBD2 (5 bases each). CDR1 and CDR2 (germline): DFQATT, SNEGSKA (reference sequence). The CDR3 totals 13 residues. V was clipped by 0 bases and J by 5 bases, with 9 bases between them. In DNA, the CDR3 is TGCAGTGCTAGAGAACCAGGGAGAGATACGCAGTATTTT. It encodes CSAREPGRDTQYF.

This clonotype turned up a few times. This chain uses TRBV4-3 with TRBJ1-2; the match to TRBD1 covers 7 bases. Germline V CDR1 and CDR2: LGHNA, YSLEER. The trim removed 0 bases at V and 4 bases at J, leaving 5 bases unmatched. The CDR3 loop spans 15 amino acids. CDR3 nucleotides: TGCGCCAGCAGCCAAGACGGGACAGAGACCTATGGCTACACCTTC. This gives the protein CASSQDGTETYGYTF.

The CDR3 spells CSARPYTGGYYGYTF. DNA of the CDR3: TGCAGTGCTAGACCTTACACAGGGGGTTACTATGGCTACACCTTC. The chain is built from TRBV20-1 and TRBJ1-2; 8 positions agree with TRBD1. Per the germline V gene, CDR1 is DFQATT and CDR2 is SNEGSKA (reference sequence). This CDR3 contains 15 residues. Trimming cost V 2 bases and J 3 bases; bases outside gene matches: 8.

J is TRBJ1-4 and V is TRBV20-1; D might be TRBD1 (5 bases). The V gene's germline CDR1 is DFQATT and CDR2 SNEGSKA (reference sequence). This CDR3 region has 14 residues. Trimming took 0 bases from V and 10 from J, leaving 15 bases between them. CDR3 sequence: CSAREAPSRGKLFF. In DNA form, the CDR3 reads TGCAGTGCTAGAGAAGCGCCCTCAAGGGGAAAACTGTTTTTT.

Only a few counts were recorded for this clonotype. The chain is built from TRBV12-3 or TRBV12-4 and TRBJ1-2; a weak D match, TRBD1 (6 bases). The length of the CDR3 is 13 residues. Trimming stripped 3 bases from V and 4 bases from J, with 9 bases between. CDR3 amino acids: CASSFNRVYGYTF. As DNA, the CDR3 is TGTGCCAGCAGTTTCAACAGGGTCTATGGCTACACCTTC.